This T cell receptor beta chain was identified in a study of shared clonotypes between healthy human individuals. Points from the study as a whole: Sequencing depth was expected to affect clonotype sharing among donors.

The repertoire was sequenced with immunoSEQ multiplex PCR; TCRdb's copy has only in-frame clones and lacks some. The sample carries 490,000 or so clones, around 78% recorded once. The V end lost 5 bases, the J end lost 7 bases, and 11 bases lay between the germline ends. The CDR3 is made up of 12 amino acids. Germline values: CDR1 LNHDA, CDR2 SQIVND (reference sequence). About this clone itself: Antigen unknown.

The TCR originated in a middle-aged woman in good health. Some clones in this sample may be carry-over from other donors' samples. Sample: PBMCs. The J gene is TRBJ2-5, the V gene TRBV19; no clear D gene. CDR3 bases: TGTGCCAGTAGTCCCTCAAGAGGGACCCAGTACTTC. Translation: CASSPSRGTQYF.